These 5 T cell receptor beta chains were all obtained from the same sample, sequenced in a study of beta chain features in type 1 diabetes. Study-level results: Shortening of TCRB CDR3s, moderate but significant, appeared in all four CD4+ subsets of Type 1 diabetes patients.

The sequenced template was cDNA made from the entire isolated RNA. This table comes from immunoSEQ multiplex PCR, and its TCRdb copy is limited to in-frame clones, with some not included. This sample has over 650,000 clones, with over 11% found just once. Their recognized antigens are unknown. The sequencing input was naive CD4+ T cells from blood. All receptors derive from a man aged 18 to 29 with type 1 diabetes.

This chain uses TRBV7-2 with TRBJ2-2, with D uncertain. The CDR3 is 15 residues long. Germline V gene sequence: CDR1 SGHTA, CDR2 FQGNSA. Trimming removed 7 bases at V and 1 base at J, with 13 bases between. The chain's CDR3 is CASTLGFENTGELFF. In DNA, the CDR3 is TGTGCCAGCACCCTAGGGTTTGAGAACACCGGGGAGCTGTTTTTT.

CDR3 protein: CASSWQGNTIYF. CDR3 DNA: TGTGCCAGCAGTTGGCAAGGAAACACCATATATTTT. The chain couples TRBV13 to TRBJ1-3; D is uncertain. V gave up 6 bases and J gave up 4 bases, with 7 bases separating them. The CDR3 sequence is 12 residues long. The V gene's germline CDR1 is PRHDT and CDR2 FYEKMQ (reference sequence). The complete variable domain, with remaining parts taken from reference TRBV13 and TRBJ1-3, reads AAGVIQSPRHLIKEKRETATLKCYPIPRHDTVYWYQQGPGQDPQFLISFYEKMQSDKGSIPDRFSAQQFSDYHSELNMSSLELGDSALYFCASSWQGNTIYFGEGSWLTVV.

This clone was counted between two and nine times. V and J are TRBV10-2 and TRBJ2-2; 8 bases agree with TRBD2. Germline-derived CDR1 and CDR2 are WSHSY and SAAADI. This CDR3 spans 17 amino acids. Unmatched junction bases numbered 7, after V lost 0 bases and J lost 4 bases. CDR3 nucleotide sequence: TGCGCCAGCAGTGAGTCGGAGACTAGCGTTTTCACCGGGGAGCTGTTTTTT. It is translated as CASSESETSVFTGELFF.

About this clone: At one end, the junction sequence differs from germline, possibly due to a read error. The chain employs TRBV4-1 and TRBJ2-1, with no clear D. The CDR3 runs to 14 residues. Germline values: CDR1 MGHRA, CDR2 YSYEKL. Here the CDR3 DNA reads TGTGCCAGCAGCCCAACCTCAGGTTACAATGAGCAGTTCTTC. This encodes CASSPTSGYNEQFF.

This clone occurred a few times. V and J are TRBV7-9 and TRBJ2-5; D gene ambiguous. Looked up from germline, CDR1 is SEHNR and CDR2 is FQNEAQ (reference sequence). V lost 2 bases to trimming and J lost 5 bases, with 12 bases between them. The CDR3 spans 14 residues. The CDR3 nucleotides are TGTGCCAGCAGCTTAAGTCTGGCGTCTGAGACCCAGTACTTC. Its translation: CASSLSLASETQYF. Together with reference TRBV7-9 and TRBJ2-5, the CDR3 gives the full variable domain: DTGVSQNPRHKITKRGQNVTFRCDPISEHNRLYWYRQTLGQGPEFLTYFQNEAQLEKSRLLSDRFSAERPKGSFSTLEIQRTEQGDSAMYLCASSLSLASETQYFGPGTRLLVL.